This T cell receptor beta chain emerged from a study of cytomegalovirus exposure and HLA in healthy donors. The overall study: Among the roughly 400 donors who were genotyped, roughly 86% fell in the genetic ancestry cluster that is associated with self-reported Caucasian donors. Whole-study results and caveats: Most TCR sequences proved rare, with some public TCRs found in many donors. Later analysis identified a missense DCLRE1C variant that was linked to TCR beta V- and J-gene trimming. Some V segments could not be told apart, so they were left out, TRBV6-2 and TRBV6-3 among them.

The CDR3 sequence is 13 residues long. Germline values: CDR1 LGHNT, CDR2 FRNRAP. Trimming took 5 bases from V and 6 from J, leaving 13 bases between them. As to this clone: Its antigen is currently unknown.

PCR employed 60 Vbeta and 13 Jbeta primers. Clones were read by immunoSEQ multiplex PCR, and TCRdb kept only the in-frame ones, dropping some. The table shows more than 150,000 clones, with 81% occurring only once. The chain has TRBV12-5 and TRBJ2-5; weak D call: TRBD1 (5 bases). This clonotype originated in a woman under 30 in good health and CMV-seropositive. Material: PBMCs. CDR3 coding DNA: TGTGCTAGTGGTCTAGGGGTATTACAGACCCAGTACTTC. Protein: CASGLGVLQTQYF. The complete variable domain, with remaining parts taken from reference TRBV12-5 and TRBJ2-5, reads DARVTQTPRHKVTEMGQEVTMRCQPILGHNTVFWYRQTMMQGLELLAYFRNRAPLDDSGMPKDRFSAEMPDATLATLKIQPSEPRDSAVYFCASGLGVLQTQYFGPGTRLLVL.